This T cell receptor (beta chain) came from a study of T-cell reconstitution after alpha-beta-depleted transplantation in children. Study-level results: Fresh T-cell production supplied most of the T-cell counts and diversity seen one year after transplant. By about two months after transplant, alpha-beta T cells reportedly arose from several hundred graft clones that had expanded. Diversity of TCRbeta at day 60 was high in some patients, arising from surviving recipient T cells and thymic progenitors.

The CDR3 contains 16 residues. Germline V lookup: CDR1 SGHRS, CDR2 YFSETQ. V lost 4 bases and J 0 bases, leaving 14 bases between the germline ends. This clonotype was detected only a few times. The antigen is unknown. Using unique molecular identifiers, the investigators prepared the TCRbeta library. From the PCR reads, TCRdb called clonotypes with MiXCR, one entry per CDR3 protein. The sample contains some 120,000 distinct CDR3 sequences, roughly 23% of which appear only once. The receptor's source is a male patient aged 2-15 years who had a stem cell transplant for chronic granulomatous disease, so the T cells may come from the graft donor. Sequencing was performed on PBMCs, mostly from graft donor cells, taken 180 days after TCRalphabeta/CD19-depleted stem cell transplant. The rearrangement joins TRBV5-1 to TRBJ1-3; TRBD1 might be the D (6 bases). The CDR3 DNA reads as TGCGCCAGCAGCACCAGGACAGCCGGCTCTGGAAACACCATATATTTT. The encoded protein is CASSTRTAGSGNTIYF.